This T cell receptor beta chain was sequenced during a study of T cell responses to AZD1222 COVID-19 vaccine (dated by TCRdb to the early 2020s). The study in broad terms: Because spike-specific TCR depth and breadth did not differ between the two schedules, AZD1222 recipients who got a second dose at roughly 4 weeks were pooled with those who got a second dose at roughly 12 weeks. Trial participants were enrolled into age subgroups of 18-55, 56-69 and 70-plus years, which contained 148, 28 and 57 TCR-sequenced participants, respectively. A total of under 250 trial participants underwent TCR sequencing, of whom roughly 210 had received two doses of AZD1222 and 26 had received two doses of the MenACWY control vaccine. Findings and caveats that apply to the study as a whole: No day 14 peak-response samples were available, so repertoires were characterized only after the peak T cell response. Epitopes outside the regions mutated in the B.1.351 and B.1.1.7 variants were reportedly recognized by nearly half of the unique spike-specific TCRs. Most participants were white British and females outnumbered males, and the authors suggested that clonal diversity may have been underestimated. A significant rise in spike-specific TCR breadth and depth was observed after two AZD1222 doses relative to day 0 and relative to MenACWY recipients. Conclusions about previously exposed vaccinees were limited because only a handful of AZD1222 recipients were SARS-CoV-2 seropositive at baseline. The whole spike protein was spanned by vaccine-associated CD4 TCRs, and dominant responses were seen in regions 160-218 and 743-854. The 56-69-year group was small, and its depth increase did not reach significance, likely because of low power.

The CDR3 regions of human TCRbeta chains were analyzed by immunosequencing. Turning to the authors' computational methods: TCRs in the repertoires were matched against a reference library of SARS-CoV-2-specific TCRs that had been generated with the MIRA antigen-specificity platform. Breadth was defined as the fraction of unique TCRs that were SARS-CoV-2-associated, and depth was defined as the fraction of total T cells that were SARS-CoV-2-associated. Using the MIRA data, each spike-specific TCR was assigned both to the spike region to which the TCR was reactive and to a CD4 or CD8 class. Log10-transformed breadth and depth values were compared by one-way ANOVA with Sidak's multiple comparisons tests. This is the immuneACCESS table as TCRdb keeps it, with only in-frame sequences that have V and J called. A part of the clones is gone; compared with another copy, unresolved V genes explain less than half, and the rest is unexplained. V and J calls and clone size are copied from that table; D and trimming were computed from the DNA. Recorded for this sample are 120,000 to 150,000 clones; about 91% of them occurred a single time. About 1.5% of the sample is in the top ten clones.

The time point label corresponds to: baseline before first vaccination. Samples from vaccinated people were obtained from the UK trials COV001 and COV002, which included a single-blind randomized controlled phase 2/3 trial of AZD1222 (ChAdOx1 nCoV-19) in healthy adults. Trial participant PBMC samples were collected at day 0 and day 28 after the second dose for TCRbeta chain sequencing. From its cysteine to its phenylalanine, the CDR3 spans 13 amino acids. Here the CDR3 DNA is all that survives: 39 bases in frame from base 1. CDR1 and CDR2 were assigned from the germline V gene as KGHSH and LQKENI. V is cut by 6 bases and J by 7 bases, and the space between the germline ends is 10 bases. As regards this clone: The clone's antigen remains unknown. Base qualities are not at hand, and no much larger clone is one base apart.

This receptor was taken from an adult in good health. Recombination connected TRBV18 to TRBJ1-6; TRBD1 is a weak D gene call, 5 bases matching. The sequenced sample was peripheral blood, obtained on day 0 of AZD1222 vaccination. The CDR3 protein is CASSGTVNSPLHF. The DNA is TGTGCCAGCTCCGGGACGGTAAATTCACCCCTCCACTTT.